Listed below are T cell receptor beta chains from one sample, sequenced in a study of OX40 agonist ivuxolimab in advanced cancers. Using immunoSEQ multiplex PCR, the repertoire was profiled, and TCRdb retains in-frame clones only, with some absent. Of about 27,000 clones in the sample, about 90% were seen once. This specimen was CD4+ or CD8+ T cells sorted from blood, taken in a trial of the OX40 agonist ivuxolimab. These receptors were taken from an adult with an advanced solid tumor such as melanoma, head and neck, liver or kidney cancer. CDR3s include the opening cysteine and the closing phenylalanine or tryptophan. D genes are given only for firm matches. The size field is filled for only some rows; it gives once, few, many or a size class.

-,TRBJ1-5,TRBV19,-,TGTGCCAGTAGTATACAGGGCCTCCGGGGGCCCCAGCATTTT,CASSIQGLRGPQHF
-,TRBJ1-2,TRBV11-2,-,TGTGCCAGCAGCTTAGAGTGGAGGGGATTTGCCTTC,CASSLEWRGFAF
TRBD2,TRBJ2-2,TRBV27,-,TGTGCCAGCAGTTACAGCGGGAGCGGGGAGCTGTTTTTT,CASSYSGSGELFF
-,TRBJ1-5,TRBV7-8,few,TGTGCCAGCAGCTCAATTTGGGGCAATCAGCCCCAGCATTTT,CASSSIWGNQPQHF
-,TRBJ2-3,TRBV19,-,TGTGCCAGTAGTATGACTATACTGAGCACAGATACGCAGTATTTT,CASSMTILSTDTQYF
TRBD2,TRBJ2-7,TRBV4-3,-,TGCGCCAGCAGCCAGTGGCGGGGGGCGGTTTCAGAGCAGTACTTC,CASSQWRGAVSEQYF
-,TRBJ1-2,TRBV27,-,TGTGCCAGCAGAGGCCGGATTAACTATGGCTACACCTTC,CASRGRINYGYTF
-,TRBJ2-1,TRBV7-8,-,TGTGCCAGCAGCTTATGGCGGGAAACCTACAATGAGCAGTTCTTC,CASSLWRETYNEQFF
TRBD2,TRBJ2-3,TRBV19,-,TGTGCCAGCTCGCCTGGACTAGCCCGAAGAGGGAGCACAGATACGCAGTATTTT,CASSPGLARRGSTDTQYF
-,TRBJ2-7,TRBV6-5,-,TGTGCCAGCAGTTACTCGATGAGGGTACCCTACGAGCAGTACTTC,CASSYSMRVPYEQYF
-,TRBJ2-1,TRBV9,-,TGTGCCAGCAGCGTAGGAAGCTTCAATGAGCAGTTCTTC,CASSVGSFNEQFF
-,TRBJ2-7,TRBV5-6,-,TGTGCCAGCAGCATATCCTTCTCGGGACGGTCGTCCTACGAGCAGTACTTC,CASSISFSGRSSYEQYF
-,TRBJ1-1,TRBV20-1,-,TGCAGTGCTCGGGGGACTGAAGCTTTCTTT,CSARGTEAFF
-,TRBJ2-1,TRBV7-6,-,TGTGCCAGCAGCTTAGCGGTGGGATGGCTAGGGAATGAGCAGTTCTTC,CASSLAVGWLGNEQFF
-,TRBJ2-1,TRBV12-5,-,TGTGCTAGCACACTAGGAGGGAATGAGCAGTTCTTC,CASTLGGNEQFF
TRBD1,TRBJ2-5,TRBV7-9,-,TGTGCCAGCAGCTTTACAGGGGCTGGTGAGACCCAGTACTTC,CASSFTGAGETQYF
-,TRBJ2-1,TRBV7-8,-,TGTGCCAGCAGCTTAGCCGCCGGGACCTACAATGAGCAGTTCTTC,CASSLAAGTYNEQFF
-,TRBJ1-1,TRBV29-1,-,TGCAGCGTTGAAGATTGGAGTATCGGGATTGAAGCTTTCTTT,CSVEDWSIGIEAFF
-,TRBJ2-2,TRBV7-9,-,TGTGCCAGCAGCTTAGACTGGGGTACCGCCACCGGGGAGCTGTTTTTT,CASSLDWGTATGELFF
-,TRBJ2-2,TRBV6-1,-,TGTGCCAGCACCGCTGACTGGGGCACCGGGGAGCTGTTTTTT,CASTADWGTGELFF
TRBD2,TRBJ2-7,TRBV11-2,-,TGTGCCAGCAGCTTAGGGGGGACTAGCGGGAGCACTCTGTACTTC,CASSLGGTSGSTLYF
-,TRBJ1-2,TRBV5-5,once,TGTGCCAGCAGCAACGGATGGGGGCGTTATGGCTACACCTTC,CASSNGWGRYGYTF
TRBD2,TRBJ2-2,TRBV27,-,TGTGCCAGCAGTTTATCTGCCACTGGACCGGGACTAGCTTACACCGGGGAGCTGTTTTTT,CASSLSATGPGLAYTGELFF
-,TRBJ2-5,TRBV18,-,TGTGCCAGCTCACCATGGGGCCAAGAGACCCAGTACTTC,CASSPWGQETQYF
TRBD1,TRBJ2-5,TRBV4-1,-,TGCGCCAGCAGCCAAACTACAGGGGAGGAGACCCAGTACTTC,CASSQTTGEETQYF
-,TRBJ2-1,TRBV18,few,TGTGCCAGCTCACCAGAGAATGAGCAGTTCTTC,CASSPENEQFF
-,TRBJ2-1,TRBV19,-,TGTGCCAGTAGTATGTGGGATACCTACAATGAGCAGTTCTTC,CASSMWDTYNEQFF
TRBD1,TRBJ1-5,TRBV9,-,TGTGCCAGCAGCGCAGGGGGACAGGGGAATCAGCCCCAGCATTTT,CASSAGGQGNQPQHF
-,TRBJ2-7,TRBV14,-,TGTGCCAGCAGTTGGTGGGGCTACGAGCAGTACTTC,CASSWWGYEQYF
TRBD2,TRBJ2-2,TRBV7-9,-,TGTGCCAGCAGCCTGTGGACTAGCCCGGCCGGGGAGCTGTTTTTT,CASSLWTSPAGELFF
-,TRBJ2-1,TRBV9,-,TGTGCCAGCAGCCCCCAGAAGGGGGTCGGGTACAATGAGCAGTTCTTC,CASSPQKGVGYNEQFF
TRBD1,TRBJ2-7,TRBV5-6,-,TGTGCCAGCAGCTTGGATTGGTCAGGGGGCGGCTACGAGCAGTACTTC,CASSLDWSGGGYEQYF
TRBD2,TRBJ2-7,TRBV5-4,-,TGTGCCAGCAGCCCCGGGGCTAGCGGGGTCTACGAGCAGTACTTC,CASSPGASGVYEQYF